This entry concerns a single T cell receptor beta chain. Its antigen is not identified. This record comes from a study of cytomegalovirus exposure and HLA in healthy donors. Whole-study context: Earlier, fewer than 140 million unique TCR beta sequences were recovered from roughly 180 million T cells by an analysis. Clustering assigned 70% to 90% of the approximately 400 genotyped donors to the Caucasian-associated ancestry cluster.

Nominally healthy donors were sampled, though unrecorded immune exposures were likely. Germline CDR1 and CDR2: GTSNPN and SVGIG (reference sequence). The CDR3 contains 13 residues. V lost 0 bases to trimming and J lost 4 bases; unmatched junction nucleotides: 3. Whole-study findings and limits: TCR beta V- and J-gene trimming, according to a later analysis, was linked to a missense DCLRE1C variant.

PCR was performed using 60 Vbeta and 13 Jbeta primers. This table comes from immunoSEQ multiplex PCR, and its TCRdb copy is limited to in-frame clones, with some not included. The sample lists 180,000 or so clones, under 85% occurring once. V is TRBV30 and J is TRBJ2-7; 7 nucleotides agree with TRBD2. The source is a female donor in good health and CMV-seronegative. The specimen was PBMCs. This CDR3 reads CAWSVGGGYEQYF. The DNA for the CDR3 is TGTGCCTGGAGTGTGGGGGGAGGGTACGAGCAGTACTTC.